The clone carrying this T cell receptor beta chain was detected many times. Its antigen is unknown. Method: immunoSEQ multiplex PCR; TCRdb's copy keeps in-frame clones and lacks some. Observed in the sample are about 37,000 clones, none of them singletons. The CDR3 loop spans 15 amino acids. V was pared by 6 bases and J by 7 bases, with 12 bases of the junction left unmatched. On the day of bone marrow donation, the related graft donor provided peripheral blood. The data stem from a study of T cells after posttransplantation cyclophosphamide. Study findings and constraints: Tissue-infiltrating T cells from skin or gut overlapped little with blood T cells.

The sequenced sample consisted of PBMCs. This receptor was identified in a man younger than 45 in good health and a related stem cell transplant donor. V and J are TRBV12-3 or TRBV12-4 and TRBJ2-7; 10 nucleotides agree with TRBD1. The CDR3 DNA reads TGTGCCAGCAGGCCCTCCGGGACAGGGGTTGGAGAGCAGTACTTC. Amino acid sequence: CASRPSGTGVGEQYF.